These 10 T cell receptor beta chains came from one sample sequenced in a study of blood T cell repertoires in COVID-19. Only in-frame clones appear in the TCRdb table, and some are missing; sequencing was by immunoSEQ multiplex PCR. The sample lists about 280,000 clones, 83% seen once, with 9.4% in the top ten. Sequencing used peripheral blood. The source of these receptors is a woman in her fifties or sixties who had recovered from COVID-19.

The chain uses TRBV15 and TRBJ2-7, with no clear D. The germline CDR1 and CDR2 sequences are LNHNV and YYDKDF (reference sequence). This CDR3 region has 15 residues. Deletions cut 0 bases from V and 3 bases from J, with 12 bases between. CDR3 sequence reads: CATSRDGPNRYEQYF. CDR3 bases: TGTGCCACCAGCAGAGATGGGCCGAACCGCTACGAGCAGTACTTC.

This clone has only a few counts. A single base separates this from a much larger clone, so it may be a read error. The rearrangement links TRBV28 to TRBJ1-2; TRBD1 agrees at 8 bases. Germline V gene lookup returns CDR1 MDHEN and CDR2 SYDVKM. This CDR3 has 13 residues. Trimming took 6 bases from V and 4 from J; bases not matched to a gene: 4. The CDR3 here is CASSAGQAYGYTF. In DNA form, the CDR3 reads TGTGCCAGCAGCGCGGGACAGGCCTATGGCTACACCTTC.

The chain employs TRBV16 and TRBJ1-2; D is undetermined. Trimming took 3 bases from V and 6 from J, leaving 8 bases between them. The length of the CDR3 is 12 residues. Germline-derived CDR1 and CDR2 are KGHSY and FQNENV. CDR3 region: CASSQTTHGYTF. The CDR3 bases are TGTGCCAGCAGCCAGACAACCCATGGCTACACCTTC.

The chain recombines TRBV9 with TRBJ2-3, with TRBD2 identical over 7 bases. Germline CDR1 is SGDLS and CDR2 is YYNGEE. Unmatched junction bases numbered 7, after V lost 3 bases and J lost 0 bases. This CDR3 contains 16 residues. DNA for the CDR3: TGTGCCAGCAGCGGACGGGGGGAGACTAGCACAGATACGCAGTATTTT. This codes for CASSGRGETSTDTQYF.

The chain employs TRBV7-6 and TRBJ2-1; the D gene is possibly TRBD1 (5 bases). The CDR3 spans 15 residues. V was clipped by 3 bases and J by 10 bases, with 19 bases between them. Germline-derived CDR1 and CDR2 are SGHVS and FNYEAQ. CDR3 region: CASSFFQGIFEEQFF. Written as DNA, the CDR3 is TGTGCCAGCAGCTTTTTTCAGGGTATCTTTGAGGAGCAGTTCTTC.

V is TRBV19 and J is TRBJ1-2, with TRBD1 identical over 8 bases. The CDR3 length is 12 residues. The V gene's germline CDR1 is LNHDA and CDR2 SQIVND (reference sequence). The ends lost 7 bases at V and 4 bases at J; junction bases unmatched: 2. The CDR3 coding sequence is TGTGCCAGTACTCAGGGGGCCTATGGCTACACCTTC. Translated: CASTQGAYGYTF.

The J gene is TRBJ2-3, the V gene TRBV2; 13 nucleotides match TRBD2. The CDR3 runs 16 residues. Germline V gene lookup returns CDR1 SNHLY and CDR2 FYNNEI. Trimming at V came to 6 bases and at J to 4 bases, leaving 7 bases not matched to a gene. The CDR3 DNA sequence: TGTGCCAGCAGGCCACTAGCGGGGGGGCCCCCAGATACGCAGTATTTT. This gives the protein CASRPLAGGPPDTQYF.

V and J are TRBV19 and TRBJ2-7; D may be TRBD2 (6 bases). The CDR3 extends over 15 amino acids. Per germline, CDR1 LNHDA and CDR2 SQIVND (reference sequence). V lost 5 bases and J 0 bases, leaving 14 bases between the germline ends. The DNA for the CDR3 is TGTGCCAGTAGTGCCGGAGGGTCCAACTCCTACGAGCAGTACTTC. It is translated as CASSAGGSNSYEQYF.

The chain is built from TRBV14 and TRBJ2-5; D is ambiguous. The germline V gene has CDR1 SGHDN and CDR2 FVKESK. The CDR3 is 14 residues long. V was trimmed by 4 bases and J by 1 base, leaving 10 bases between them. The CDR3 region has the DNA TGTGCCAGCAGCCCCCGGAGCGTCCAAGAGACCCAGTACTTC. Protein product: CASSPRSVQETQYF.

This clone is a singleton in its sample. This chain links TRBV15 with TRBJ1-3; 7 bases agree with TRBD1. Germline V gene lookup returns CDR1 LNHNV and CDR2 YYDKDF (reference sequence). The J segment lost 2 bases and the V segment lost 1 base, leaving 2 bases of the junction unmatched. This CDR3 is 15 amino acids long. DNA of the CDR3: TGTGCCACCAGCAGAGTAACAGGGGCTGGAAACACCATATATTTT. Translation gives CATSRVTGAGNTIYF.